These T cell receptor beta chains were read from a single sample in a study of OX40 agonist ivuxolimab in advanced cancers. Data came from immunoSEQ multiplex PCR; TCRdb stores just in-frame clones and leaves some out. The sample comprises tens of thousands of clones, 80% to 90% of which are singletons, and 3% to 4% rests with the top ten. Sample: CD4+ or CD8+ T cells sorted from blood, taken in a trial of the OX40 agonist ivuxolimab. The receptors shown here come from an adult with an advanced solid tumor such as melanoma, head and neck, liver or kidney cancer. Both conserved end residues are part of each CDR3. D genes are given only for firm matches. Only some rows state a clone size, as once, few, many or a class for expanded clones.

clone_size	d_call	v_call	j_call	cdr3_nt	cdr3_aa
.	.	TRBV2	TRBJ2-7	TGTGCCAGCAGTGACGGGACGAATTACGAGCAGTACTTC	CASSDGTNYEQYF
.	.	TRBV27	TRBJ2-1	TGTGCCAGCAGGAGACTAGATCACAATGAGCAGTTCTTC	CASRRLDHNEQFF
.	TRBD2	TRBV30	TRBJ2-2	TGTGCCTGGATCGGACTAGCGGGAGAGGATGGCGGGGAGCTGTTTTTT	CAWIGLAGEDGGELFF
.	TRBD2	TRBV11-1	TRBJ2-1	TGTGCCAGCAGACGCCCCGTAGCGGGGGGCTACAATGAGCAGTTCTTC	CASRRPVAGGYNEQFF
.	TRBD1	TRBV19	TRBJ1-1	TGTGCCAGTAGTCCGGGACAGGGTTGGACTGAAGCTTTCTTT	CASSPGQGWTEAFF
.	.	TRBV19	TRBJ2-2	TGTGCCAGTAGTATAGATCGGGCCACCGGGGAGCTGTTTTTT	CASSIDRATGELFF
.	.	TRBV28	TRBJ1-2	TGTGCCAGCAGCCCGACAGCACTCCTCTACTATGGCTACACCTTC	CASSPTALLYYGYTF
.	TRBD2	TRBV27	TRBJ2-2	TGTGCCAGCAGTCCATCGGGACTAGCGGGTTTGGGGGGCGGGGAGCTGTTTTTT	CASSPSGLAGLGGGELFF
.	.	TRBV7-2	TRBJ1-5	TGTGCCAGCAGCTTACTGGGCAGGGAAAATCAGCCCCAGCATTTT	CASSLLGRENQPQHF
.	.	TRBV6-5	TRBJ1-5	TGTGCCAGCAGTGCACGGGAAGCACAGCCCCAGCATTTT	CASSAREAQPQHF
.	.	TRBV19	TRBJ1-4	TGTGCCAGTAGTATAAGGGGCGGAAATGAAAAACTGTTTTTT	CASSIRGGNEKLFF
few	.	TRBV10-3	TRBJ1-1	TGTGCCATCAGTGAACAACCCCCCACTGAAGCTTTCTTT	CAISEQPPTEAFF
.	.	TRBV10-1	TRBJ2-5	TGCGCCAGCAGTGAGTCCGGCCAAGAGACCCAGTACTTC	CASSESGQETQYF
.	.	TRBV9	TRBJ2-7	TGTGCCAGCAGCGTCTCCAGCCAGGGGCCTACCAACGAGCAGTACTTC	CASSVSSQGPTNEQYF
.	.	TRBV30	TRBJ1-6	TGTGCCTGGAGTGTCAGCTCCTATAATTCACCCCTCCACTTT	CAWSVSSYNSPLHF
.	.	TRBV11-3	TRBJ2-7	TGTGCCAGCACCCCAGGCAGGGCGCGGCCCTACGAGCAGTACTTC	CASTPGRARPYEQYF
.	.	TRBV28	TRBJ2-6	TGTGCCAGCAGTCCAATCTGGAACTCTGGGGCCAACGTCCTGACTTTC	CASSPIWNSGANVLTF
once	TRBD1	TRBV19	TRBJ1-1	TGTGCCAGTAGTCCACACACCCCAGAACTAACAGGGGTGAACACTGAAGCTTTCTTT	CASSPHTPELTGVNTEAFF
.	.	TRBV30	TRBJ2-2	TGTGCCTGGAGAGTACAGGGAGGGAACACCGGGGAGCTGTTTTTT	CAWRVQGGNTGELFF
.	TRBD1	TRBV6-1	TRBJ2-1	TGTGCCAGCAGTGAAGCTCTCCGACAGGGTTGGCAGTTCTTC	CASSEALRQGWQFF
.	.	TRBV19	TRBJ2-7	TGTGCCAGTAGTTCCCGGGGGATTGGGGCCTACGAGCAGTACTTC	CASSSRGIGAYEQYF
.	.	TRBV29-1	TRBJ1-3	TGCAGCGCGGGGAGAAGGGGGGGAAACACCATATATTTT	CSAGRRGGNTIYF
.	TRBD1	TRBV6-6	TRBJ1-4	TGTGCCAGCAGTGCCGGGGACAGGGGGCAGGGTGAAAAACTGTTTTTT	CASSAGDRGQGEKLFF
once	TRBD2	TRBV5-1	TRBJ2-5	TGCGCCAGCGGGGACTGGGCGGGAGTTGCCCAAGAGACCCAGTACTTC	CASGDWAGVAQETQYF
.	TRBD1	TRBV9	TRBJ1-1	TGTGCCAGCAGACCAGGACAGGCGAACACTGAAGCTTTCTTT	CASRPGQANTEAFF
few	.	TRBV29-1	TRBJ2-7	TGCAGCGTTGTGACTACCTCCTACGAGCAGTACTTC	CSVVTTSYEQYF
.	TRBD1	TRBV11-2	TRBJ1-2	TGTGCCAGCAGCTCAGGGGGCGATGGCTACACCTTC	CASSSGGDGYTF
.	.	TRBV4-2	TRBJ2-5	TGTGCCAGCAGCCAAGACCGGGTGGGCCAAGAGACCCAGTACTTC	CASSQDRVGQETQYF
.	.	TRBV19	TRBJ2-2	TGTGCCAGTAAGGCGGGGTCTAGTGTCGTTCCCGGGGAGCTGTTTTTT	CASKAGSSVVPGELFF
.	.	TRBV7-2	TRBJ2-5	TGTGCCAGCAGCTTATCGGCCTTAGGTGGGGAGACCCAGTACTTC	CASSLSALGGETQYF
.	.	TRBV6-5	TRBJ1-2	TGTGCCAGCAGTTATTGGGCCGACAGAAACTATGGCTACACCTTC	CASSYWADRNYGYTF
.	TRBD1	TRBV6-5	TRBJ1-3	TGTGCCAGCAGTTATTCCGGGACAGCTTCTGGAAACACCATATATTTT	CASSYSGTASGNTIYF
.	TRBD2	TRBV27	TRBJ2-7	TGTGCCAGCAGTTTGGGTGAAATACCCGGGACTAGCGGGAGTCTGAACGAGCAGTACTTC	CASSLGEIPGTSGSLNEQYF
.	.	TRBV7-9	TRBJ1-2	TGTGCCAGCAGCTTTGACAGGTGGGGCTATGGCTACACCTTC	CASSFDRWGYGYTF
once	.	TRBV9	TRBJ2-1	TGTGCCAGCAGCGTTGACCCCCATGAGCAGTTCTTC	CASSVDPHEQFF
.	TRBD1	TRBV2	TRBJ1-5	TGTGCCAGCAGGGAGTGGGACAGGGGATCAAATCAGCCCCAGCATTTT	CASREWDRGSNQPQHF
.	.	TRBV27	TRBJ1-2	TGTGCCAGCAGTTCAGTCTCCGGGGCAAGAGGGTATGGCTACACCTTC	CASSSVSGARGYGYTF
.	.	TRBV18	TRBJ2-1	TGTGCCAGCTCACCTCCGGGGCGCACTTACAATGAGCAGTTCTTC	CASSPPGRTYNEQFF
.	TRBD1	TRBV4-2	TRBJ1-3	TGTGCCAGCAGCCAAGATGGGACAGAAGGAAACACCATATATTTT	CASSQDGTEGNTIYF
.	TRBD2	TRBV7-2	TRBJ2-7	TGTGCCAGCAACACTAGCGGGAATACCTACGAGCAGTACTTC	CASNTSGNTYEQYF
.	.	TRBV27	TRBJ2-3	TGTGCCAGCAGTTTAGGAGGAGGCTCAACTAAGACGCAGTATTTT	CASSLGGGSTKTQYF
.	.	TRBV29-1	TRBJ2-3	TGCAGCGTTGAACCGAACAGGGGCACAGATACGCAGTATTTT	CSVEPNRGTDTQYF
.	TRBD1	TRBV5-1	TRBJ1-3	TGCGCCAGCAGCGGACTGACAGGGGGCGCCTCTGGAAACACCATATATTTT	CASSGLTGGASGNTIYF
.	TRBD1	TRBV2	TRBJ1-5	TGTGCCAGCAGCGAGGACAGGATGCCCAATCAGCCCCAGCATTTT	CASSEDRMPNQPQHF
.	.	TRBV27	TRBJ2-3	TGTGCCAGCTCCCCAAAGAGGGGTGGCACAGATACGCAGTATTTT	CASSPKRGGTDTQYF